A single sample gave rise to the 3 T cell receptor beta chains below, sequenced in a study of CD8 T cells in ankylosing spondylitis. Study conclusions and caveats: Made up of fewer than ten highly homologous variants, a TCR beta motif appeared characteristic of ankylosing spondylitis blood.

TCRdb re-derived calls from the 5' RACE reads in MiXCR, one entry per CDR3 protein. The sample yields about 540,000 distinct CDR3 sequences, approximately 12% seen once. No antigens are known for them. Sequencing was performed on blood, either unsorted or a sorted T cell fraction (not recorded which). Every receptor here comes from a male donor with ankylosing spondylitis.

The CDR3 nucleotides are TGTGCCAGCAGCTTCGGCAGCGGGATGGGTGAGCAGTTCTTC. Its protein product is CASSFGSGMGEQFF. V usage is TRBV7-2 and J usage is TRBJ2-1; TRBD2 agrees at 7 bases. Trimming removed 3 bases from V and 9 bases from J; junction bases left unmatched: 8. This CDR3 is 14 amino acids long. Germline V gene data show CDR1 as SGHTA and CDR2 as FQGNSA.

The genes are TRBV5-1 and TRBJ2-5; 10 bases align to TRBD2. Unmatched junction bases numbered 10, after V lost 3 bases and J lost 2 bases. Germline-derived CDR1 and CDR2 are SGHRS and YFSETQ. The CDR3 length is 17 residues. The CDR3 DNA is TGCGCCAGCAGCTCTGGACTAGCGGTCGAATTGCAAGAGACCCAGTACTTC. This encodes CASSSGLAVELQETQYF.

This clonotype was observed a handful of times. The chain couples TRBV3-1 to TRBJ2-1; 9 bases are shared with TRBD2. CDR3 length equals 15 residues. V lost 2 bases and J lost 12; bases outside the gene matches: 11. Germline CDR1 is LGHDT and CDR2 is YNNKEL (reference sequence). The chain's CDR3 is CASSQYSGSGGVQFF. CDR3 coding DNA: TGTGCCAGCAGCCAATATAGCGGGAGCGGAGGGGTGCAGTTCTTC.